Following are 5 T cell receptor beta chains from one sample sequenced in a study of shared clonotypes between healthy human individuals. Sequencing used immunoSEQ multiplex PCR; TCRdb keeps in-frame clones, though not all of them. Here the sample spans approximately 1.9 million clones, over 85% being singletons. Naive CD8 cells comprised CD45RO-negative, CCR7-positively selected cells, excluding terminally differentiated effector memory CD45RA+ cells. The sequenced sample was naive CD8+ T cells from PBMCs. Source of these receptors: a young man in good health. Some clones in this sample may be carry-over from other donors' samples.

The chain employs TRBV6-4 and TRBJ1-2; no clear D. V lost 6 bases and J lost 4, with 18 bases in between. The length of the CDR3 is 15 residues. Germline V CDR1 and CDR2: MRHNA, SNTAGT. CDR3 bases: TGTGCCAGCAGGGGCGCGGGCCCAACGGGCTATGGCTACACCTTC. It translates to CASRGAGPTGYGYTF.

This chain uses TRBV28 with TRBJ2-5; 9 bases map to TRBD1. CDR1 is MDHEN and CDR2 is SYDVKM in the germline V gene. There are 14 residues in the CDR3. V lost 3 bases, J lost 5 bases, and 4 bases stayed unmatched. The chain's CDR3 is CASSFLGTGETQYF. CDR3 bases: TGTGCCAGCAGTTTTCTCGGGACAGGGGAGACCCAGTACTTC. Full variable domain (missing parts from reference TRBV28 and TRBJ2-5): DVKVTQSSRYLVKRTGEKVFLECVQDMDHENMFWYRQDPGLGLRLIYFSYDVKMKEKGDIPEGYSVSREKKERFSLILESASTNQTSMYLCASSFLGTGETQYFGPGTRLLVL.

The chain uses TRBV5-1 and TRBJ1-1; D gene unclear. The CDR3 consists of 13 residues. The ends were cut back, 2 bases at V and 1 base at J, with 6 bases in the middle. Germline V lookup: CDR1 SGHRS, CDR2 YFSETQ. The CDR3 coding sequence is TGCGCCAGCAGCTTCAGACAGAACACTGAAGCTTTCTTT. Translating gives CASSFRQNTEAFF.

The rearrangement uses TRBV7-9 and TRBJ2-1, with D uncertain. The CDR3 extends over 14 amino acids. Trimming removed 1 base from V and 2 bases from J, with 6 bases in between. Germline V gene sequence: CDR1 SEHNR, CDR2 FQNEAQ (reference sequence). DNA of the CDR3: TGTGCCAGCAGCTTAGTACGGCCCTACAATGAGCAGTTCTTC. It is translated as CASSLVRPYNEQFF.

V usage is TRBV29-1 and J usage is TRBJ1-5; D not certain. The CDR3 covers 12 residues. CDR1 SQVTM and CDR2 ANQGSEA come from the germline V gene. V was pared by 3 bases and J by 5 bases, with 8 bases between. Written as DNA, the CDR3 is TGCAGCGTTGAGACGGTTGATCAGCCCCAGCATTTT. It yields the protein CSVETVDQPQHF.